Shown below are 31 T cell receptor beta chains from a single sample sequenced in a study of CD8+CD57+ T cells in acquired aplastic anemia. Genomic DNA acted as the template from which TCR beta VDJ combination and CDR3 sequence profiling were carried out. TCRdb re-called the reads through MiXCR, storing one row per CDR3 protein. The repertoire includes around 400,000 distinct CDR3 sequences, under 80% of them detected once, and approximately 3.9% sits in the top ten. The sample comprised sorted CD4+, CD8+, or CD8+CD57+ T cells (not recorded which) from PBMCs. The receptors here all came from a human donor in good health, serving as a control.

The rearrangement uses TRBV7-3 and TRBJ2-3; no clear D. CDR1 SGHTA and CDR2 FQGTGA come from the germline V gene. The CDR3 spans 16 residues. Trimming removed 5 bases from V and 2 bases from J, with 17 bases in between. CDR3 amino acids: CASSVDMFRPTDTQYF. For the CDR3, the DNA is TGTGCCAGCAGCGTGGATATGTTTCGCCCCACAGATACGCAGTATTTT.

This clonotype turned up a few times. The CDR3 DNA sequence: TGTGCCAGCTCACCTGCGACGCTGGAGCCCCAGCATTTT. Amino acid sequence: CASSPATLEPQHF. The J gene is TRBJ1-5, the V gene TRBV18; D is unclear. This CDR3 is built from 13 residues. V shed 3 bases and J shed 8 bases, with 11 bases lying between them. CDR1 and CDR2 from the germline V gene are KGHSH and LQKENI.

A note on this clonotype: The conserved phenylalanine or tryptophan is not found at the CDR3 terminus, so this likely reflects a read error. It is unclear where the CDR3 begins or ends on the DNA, so no DNA is shown, and the CDR3 is as TCRdb lists it. This sequence joins TRBV2 and TRBJ1-4; TRBD1 was called by the table and not checked on the DNA. The CDR3 numbers 16 amino acids, ends counted. The V gene's germline CDR1 is SNHLY and CDR2 FYNNEI. CDR3 amino acids: CASSQQGNPGTENFFG.

The chain combines TRBV5-1 with TRBJ1-2; D not resolved. This CDR3 contains 12 residues. V was pared by 2 bases and J by 13 bases, with 15 bases between. CDR1 is SGHRS and CDR2 is YFSETQ in the germline V gene. DNA for the CDR3: TGCGCCAGCAGCTTTTGGTCCATCACGCCCACCTTC. Amino acid sequence: CASSFWSITPTF.

The chain uses TRBV12-3 or TRBV12-4 and TRBJ1-1; D is unclear. The V end was cut by 3 bases, the J end by 3 bases, with 11 bases between. CDR3 length: 14 residues. The CDR3 reads CASSLFGLYTEAFF. CDR3 DNA sequence: TGTGCCAGCAGTTTGTTTGGTCTGTACACTGAAGCTTTCTTT.

Note on this clonotype: The junction does not match germline at one end; this may be a read error. The chain joins TRBV12-5 to TRBJ2-3; D may match TRBD1 or TRBD2 (5 bases each). The CDR3 is made up of 16 amino acids. Germline CDR1 and CDR2: LGHNT and FRNRAP. The CDR3 reads CASGRVRTGQGDTQYF. In DNA form, the CDR3 reads TGTGCCAGTGGCAGAGTGAGGACTGGGCAGGGAGATACGCAGTATTTT.

The sample holds a few counts of this clonotype. The chain combines TRBV2 with TRBJ1-1; 7 bases match TRBD1. Germline assignment: CDR1 SNHLY and CDR2 FYNNEI. With 2 bases clipped from V and 3 bases from J, the junction kept 0 bases outside the gene matches. The length of the CDR3 is 13 residues. In nucleotides, the CDR3 is TGTGCCAGCAGTGAACAGGGGGACACTGAAGCTTTCTTT. Its translation: CASSEQGDTEAFF. Supplemented by reference TRBV2 and TRBJ1-1, the full variable domain reads EPEVTQTPSHQVTQMGQEVILRCVPISNHLYFYWYRQILGQKVEFLVSFYNNEISEKSEIFDDQFSVERPDGSNFTLKIRSTKLEDSAMYFCASSEQGDTEAFFGQGTRLTVV.

This clonotype was recorded at least ten times. The chain links TRBV20-1 to TRBJ2-5; 12 bases fit TRBD2. The V and J ends lost 6 bases and 4 bases, in that order; junction bases with no gene match: 6. Germline values: CDR1 DFQATT, CDR2 SNEGSKA (reference sequence). There are 14 residues in the CDR3. The CDR3 sequence: CSATSGGNVETQYF. The CDR3 DNA follows: TGCAGTGCAACTAGCGGGGGGAACGTAGAGACCCAGTACTTC.

V gene TRBV7-2 combines with J gene TRBJ1-2; 7 bases agree with TRBD1. Germline lookup yields CDR1 SGHTA and CDR2 FQGNSA. CDR3 length: 15 residues. V lost 6 bases to trimming and J lost 7 bases; unmatched junction nucleotides: 14. The CDR3 sequence is CASSATREGAGGYTF. Written as DNA, the CDR3 is TGTGCCAGCAGTGCCACCAGGGAGGGGGCGGGTGGCTACACCTTC.

This clonotype was observed a handful of times. The J gene is TRBJ2-1, the V gene TRBV7-3, with D hard to call. Trimming stripped 0 bases from V and 8 bases from J, with 5 bases between. Germline CDR1 and CDR2: SGHTA and FQGTGA. The CDR3 has 12 amino acids. CDR3 residues: CASSLTPDEQFF. Here the CDR3 DNA reads TGTGCCAGCAGCTTAACCCCCGATGAGCAGTTCTTC.

This clonotype was observed at least ten times. This chain joins TRBV6-2 or TRBV6-3 and TRBJ2-1, with 12 bases fitting TRBD1. The CDR3 contains 14 residues. The germline CDR1 and CDR2 sequences are MNHEY and SVGEGT. The V segment lost 5 bases and the J segment 8 bases; nucleotides outside the gene matches: 4. The CDR3 nucleotides are TGTGCCAGCAGTCCCGGGACAGGGGGCGATGAGCAGTTCTTC. It yields the protein CASSPGTGGDEQFF.

This clonotype was seen ten or more times. The chain combines TRBV2 with TRBJ2-1; D ambiguous. Germline loops: CDR1 SNHLY, CDR2 FYNNEI. Trimming left V 6 bases short and J 7 bases short, with 16 bases between. The CDR3 runs 14 residues. The CDR3 protein is CASRGWVTLNEQFF. Here the CDR3 DNA reads TGTGCCAGCAGGGGGTGGGTCACCCTAAATGAGCAGTTCTTC.

Of note for this clonotype: One end of the junction does not line up with germline, which may come from a read error. The genes are TRBV15 and TRBJ1-1; maybe TRBD1 (6 bases). CDR1 and CDR2 (germline): LNHNV, YYDKDF (reference sequence). The CDR3 contains 14 residues. The CDR3 protein is CATSGQRLNAEAFF. CDR3 DNA sequence: TGTGCCACCAGTGGACAGAGGTTGAACGCAGAAGCTTTTTTT.

In its sample, this clonotype was seen a few times. The J gene is TRBJ1-2, the V gene TRBV29-1; D unclear. Trimming took off 4 bases at V and 0 bases at J, with 12 bases between the two ends. Germline V CDR1 and CDR2: SQVTM, ANQGSEA. This CDR3 has 14 amino acids. The CDR3 DNA reads as TGCAGCGTTGTGGTCGGAGACTCTAACTATGGCTACACCTTC. Amino acids: CSVVVGDSNYGYTF.

This chain joins TRBV3-1 and TRBJ1-4; TRBD1 aligns across 11 bases. The V gene end was trimmed by 4 bases and the J gene end by 8 bases; junction bases not matched to a gene: 9. Germline assignment: CDR1 LGHDT and CDR2 YNNKEL (reference sequence). The CDR3 totals 16 residues. The CDR3 DNA follows: TGTGCCAGCAGCCTAAGAGGGACAGGGGGGGGAGAAAAACTGTTTTTT. Protein product: CASSLRGTGGGEKLFF.

This clonotype was counted a single time. The chain uses TRBV24-1 and TRBJ1-2; the D gene is possibly TRBD1 (5 bases). The ends were cut back, 12 bases at V and 4 bases at J, with 14 bases in the middle. CDR3 length equals 12 residues. The germline V gene has CDR1 KGHDR and CDR2 SFDVKD. The CDR3 region is CAVSGASYGYTF. The CDR3 DNA reads TGTGCCGTCAGTGGGGCGAGCTATGGCTACACCTTC.

This chain links TRBV9 with TRBJ2-5; the D is unclear. V lost 5 bases and J lost 9, with 26 bases in between. There are 16 residues in the CDR3. Germline values: CDR1 SGDLS, CDR2 YYNGEE. The CDR3 spells CASSEQTSSNPSPQYF. CDR3 DNA sequence: TGTGCCAGCAGTGAGCAGACAAGTAGCAATCCCTCCCCCCAGTACTTC.

Comment on this clonotype: One end of the junction fails to match germline, which may point to a read error. J is TRBJ2-7 and V is TRBV25-1; weak D call: TRBD2 (6 bases). CDR1 and CDR2 (germline): MGHDK, SYGVNS. CDR3 length: 14 residues. The CDR3 coding sequence is TGTGCCAGCAGTAACGCGGGGCGCTTCTATGGCCACACCTTC. Residues: CASSNAGRFYGHTF.

This clonotype was found many times. The V gene is TRBV9, the J gene TRBJ2-2; 11 bases match TRBD2. The germline gives CDR1 SGDLS, CDR2 YYNGEE. The CDR3 covers 17 residues. Trimming removed 0 bases from V and 6 bases from J; junction bases left unmatched: 7. The CDR3 loop reads CASSVGLAGGSSGELFF. The CDR3 bases are TGTGCCAGCAGCGTAGGCCTAGCGGGGGGCTCCTCCGGGGAGCTGTTTTTT.

The V and J genes are TRBV18 and TRBJ1-5, with D maybe TRBD1 (6 bases). V lost 4 bases, J lost 5 bases, and 15 bases lay in between. The CDR3 has 15 amino acids. The germline V gene encodes CDR1 KGHSH and CDR2 LQKENI. CDR3 amino acids: CASSRQDGAYQPQHF. DNA for the CDR3: TGTGCCAGCTCACGACAGGATGGAGCCTATCAGCCCCAGCATTTT.

This clonotype was counted many times. V and J are TRBV20-1 and TRBJ1-3; a possible D gene is TRBD1 (5 bases). CDR1 is DFQATT, CDR2 SNEGSKA, per germline (reference sequence). CDR3 size: 14 residues. Trimming removed 6 bases from V and 3 bases from J, with 15 bases in between. CDR3 region: CSAESQGFGNTIYF. The CDR3, as DNA: TGCAGTGCAGAGAGTCAGGGATTTGGAAACACCATATATTTT.

The chain joins TRBV9 to TRBJ1-2; D might be TRBD1 (5 bases). Looked up from germline, CDR1 is SGDLS and CDR2 is YYNGEE. There are 14 residues in the CDR3. V gave up 4 bases and J gave up 7 bases, with 17 bases separating them. Here the CDR3 DNA reads TGTGCCAGCAGCTTAGGGGAAGGGAATGGTGGCTACACCTTC. Its protein is CASSLGEGNGGYTF.

The V call is TRBV7-8, the J call TRBJ2-7, with 8 positions matching TRBD2. The CDR3 spans 16 residues. Unmatched junction bases numbered 8, after V lost 1 base and J lost 3 bases. Germline assignment: CDR1 SGHVS and CDR2 FQNEAQ. The CDR3 DNA reads TGTGCCAGCAGCTTAGGTAGCGGGACTGACAGCTACGAGCAGTACTTC. Translating it yields CASSLGSGTDSYEQYF.

Notes on this clonotype: The missing conserved phenylalanine or tryptophan at the end of this CDR3 makes a read error likely. The rearrangement uses TRBV9 and TRBJ1-1; D remains unclear. CDR3 size: 13 residues. The germline gives CDR1 SGDLS, CDR2 YYNGEE. V was shortened by 4 bases and J by 11 bases, with 18 bases between the two germline ends. As DNA, the CDR3 is TGTGCCAGCAGCCCCCAGGCGACGACGGCCGCTTTCCTT. This translates into CASSPQATTAAFL.

This clonotype was found many times. This chain links TRBV2 with TRBJ1-6, with a possible D match to TRBD1 (5 bases). CDR3 length equals 14 residues. V shed 0 bases and J shed 13 bases, with 13 bases lying between them. Germline CDR1 reads SNHLY; CDR2 reads FYNNEI. DNA of the CDR3: TGTGCCAGCAGTGAAGCGAGGGACGGCTCGCCCCTCCACTTT. This gives the protein CASSEARDGSPLHF.

This chain joins TRBV11-2 and TRBJ2-7; D is perhaps TRBD2 (5 bases). CDR3 length: 15 amino acids. The V and J ends lost 6 bases and 3 bases respectively, with 18 bases between them. CDR1 SGHAT and CDR2 FQNNGV come from the germline V gene. The CDR3 coding sequence is TGTGCCAGCAGATACGGAGAGGGAAATTTCTACGAGCAGTACTTC. Its translation: CASRYGEGNFYEQYF.

The chain couples TRBV2 to TRBJ1-4; 10 nucleotides match TRBD1. The J segment lost 8 bases and the V segment lost 4 bases, leaving 4 bases of the junction unmatched. The CDR3 has 14 residues. Germline CDR1 and CDR2: SNHLY and FYNNEI. The chain's CDR3 is CASSVDRGREKLFF. CDR3 sequence (DNA): TGTGCCAGCAGTGTCGACAGGGGGCGAGAAAAACTGTTTTTT.

Concerning this clonotype itself: The junction shows a germline mismatch at one end, possibly a read error. The rearrangement uses TRBV5-1 and TRBJ2-3, with TRBD2 matching over 7 bases. The CDR3 totals 15 residues. Germline V CDR1 and CDR2: SGHRS, YFSETQ. DNA for the CDR3: TGTGCCAGCAGCATGACTGGCGGGGGACCGGGTACGCAGTATTTT. This gives the protein CASSMTGGGPGTQYF. Variable domain in full (rest from reference TRBV5-1 and TRBJ2-3): KAGVTQTPRYLIKTRGQQVTLSCSPISGHRSVSWYQQTPGQGLQFLFEYFSETQRNKGNFPGRFSGRQFSNSRSEMNVSTLELGDSALYLCASSMTGGGPGTQYFGPGTRLTVL.

The chain joins TRBV12-3 or TRBV12-4 to TRBJ2-7, with 8 bases identical to TRBD1. This CDR3 has 14 amino acids. The V segment lost 5 bases and the J segment 9 bases; nucleotides outside the gene matches: 12. DNA for the CDR3: TGTGCCAGCAGTCCCCGGACAGGGAAAATCGGGCAGTACTTC. It specifies CASSPRTGKIGQYF.

The chain joins TRBV10-3 to TRBJ2-3, with D perhaps TRBD1 (5 bases). The CDR3 totals 13 residues. CDR1 is ENHRY, CDR2 SYGVKD, per germline. The germline V and J ends were trimmed by 9 bases and 5 bases, with 15 bases remaining between them. CDR3 nucleotide sequence: TGTGCCATTAATCAAAGGGGCCAAGATACGCAGTATTTT. It yields the protein CAINQRGQDTQYF.

This chain links TRBV6-5 with TRBJ1-2; D is uncertain. This CDR3 region has 14 residues. Trimming cost V 0 bases and J 7 bases, with 12 bases left between them. CDR1 is MNHEY, CDR2 SVGAGI, per germline. The CDR3 is CASSYSRGSVGYTF. In DNA, the CDR3 is TGTGCCAGCAGTTACTCGAGAGGGTCGGTTGGCTACACCTTC.